The present T cell receptor beta chain was sequenced within a study of human T cells and chemical hapten exposure. Overall study context: Predominantly women, the patients had alopecia areata, totalis or universalis.

This clonotype was seen more than once but under ten times. In TCRdb, the RACE reads were re-called with MiXCR into one record per CDR3 protein. The data show about 120,000 distinct CDR3 sequences, roughly 13% seen once. Time point reported: pre-sensitization, week 0. The sample's treatment: therapeutic diphenylcyclopropenone sensitization with weekly scalp DPC. Someone pulled total RNA out of unfractionated whole blood. Germline V gene data show CDR1 as SQVTM and CDR2 as ANQGSEA. The CDR3 extends over 14 amino acids. V was clipped by 4 bases and J by 4 bases; unmatched bases: 9. The genes are TRBV29-1 and TRBJ2-5; TRBD1 matches 7 bases. Here the sequenced sample was whole blood, taken in connection with sensitization to the hapten diphenylcyclopropenone (DPC). The clonotype comes from a woman aged 18-29 years with alopecia areata. Some clones in this sample may be carry-over from other donors' samples. The CDR3 protein is CSVVRQGLTETQYF. Here the CDR3 DNA reads TGCAGCGTTGTTAGACAGGGCTTAACAGAGACCCAGTACTTC. Full variable domain (outside the CDR3, taken from reference TRBV29-1 and TRBJ2-5): SAVISQKPSRDICQRGTSLTIQCQVDSQVTMMFWYRQQPGQSLTLIATANQGSEATYESGFVIDKFPISRPNLTFSTLTVSNMSPEDSSIYLCSVVRQGLTETQYFGPGTRLLVL.